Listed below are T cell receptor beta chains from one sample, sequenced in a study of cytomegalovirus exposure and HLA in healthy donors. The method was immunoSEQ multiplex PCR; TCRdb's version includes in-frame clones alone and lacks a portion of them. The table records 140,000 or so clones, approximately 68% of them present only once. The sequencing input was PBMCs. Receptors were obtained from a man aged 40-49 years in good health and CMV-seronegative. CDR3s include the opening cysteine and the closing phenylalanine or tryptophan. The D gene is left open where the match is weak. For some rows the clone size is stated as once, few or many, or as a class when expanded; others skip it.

TGTGCCAGCAGCCCTCGGGGGGCGGGGGATACGCAGTATTTT | CASSPRGAGDTQYF | TRBJ2-3 | . | TRBV7-9 | few
TGTGCCAGCTCGTCGACACTCTACCAAGAGACCCAGTACTTC | CASSSTLYQETQYF | TRBJ2-5 | . | TRBV18 | .
TGTGCCAGCAGTTTGGGGCTCAGGGCGGGGGAAGCTTTCTTT | CASSLGLRAGEAFF | TRBJ1-1 | . | TRBV27 | few
TGTGCCAGCAGCCCGACAGGAGTGAACACTGAAGCTTTCTTT | CASSPTGVNTEAFF | TRBJ1-1 | . | TRBV6-1 | .
TGTGCCAGCAGTTTTCTTTTTGCGGGAGGATCCTACAATGAGCAGTTCTTC | CASSFLFAGGSYNEQFF | TRBJ2-1 | TRBD2 | TRBV28 | .
TGTGCCAGCAGTCTATCCAGGGAGAACACTGAAGCTTTCTTT | CASSLSRENTEAFF | TRBJ1-1 | . | TRBV2 | .
TGCAGCGTTGTAATCAGGGGGCTCACAGATACGCAGTATTTT | CSVVIRGLTDTQYF | TRBJ2-3 | TRBD1 | TRBV29-1 | .
TGTGCCAGCAGAGTTCAGGGGAGTAATCAGCCCCAGCATTTT | CASRVQGSNQPQHF | TRBJ1-5 | . | TRBV6-1 | .
TGTGCCTGGAATTTGGGACAGGGAATAGGTGGCTACACCTTC | CAWNLGQGIGGYTF | TRBJ1-2 | TRBD1 | TRBV30 | .
TGTGCCAGCAGTGGACGTCCACAGGGTGCTGAAGCTTTCTTT | CASSGRPQGAEAFF | TRBJ1-1 | . | TRBV27 | .
TGCGCCAGCAGCTGGGGACCCGGCGGGGGCACCTACAATGAGCAGTTCTTC | CASSWGPGGGTYNEQFF | TRBJ2-1 | . | TRBV5-1 | .
TGCAGCGTTGAAGAGGAGAGAACCTACAATGAGCAGTTCTTC | CSVEEERTYNEQFF | TRBJ2-1 | . | TRBV29-1 | .
TGTGCCAGCAGTTACTCCCGCTATTTGATCACTGAAGCTTTCTTT | CASSYSRYLITEAFF | TRBJ1-1 | . | TRBV6-5 | .
TGTGCCAGCAGTTCGGGGGGGGCAGAGACCCAGTACTTC | CASSSGGAETQYF | TRBJ2-5 | TRBD2 | TRBV6-6 | .
TGTGCCAGCAGCTTAGTATCTAGCGGGAGTGCCAACATTCAGTACTTC | CASSLVSSGSANIQYF | TRBJ2-4 | TRBD2 | TRBV7-8 | .
TGTGCCAGCAGCCGGACAGGGGGCACCTATGGCTACACCTTC | CASSRTGGTYGYTF | TRBJ1-2 | TRBD1 | TRBV11-2 | .
TGTGCCAGCAGCTTAGGACTAGCGGGACGTGGTACAGATACGCAGTATTTT | CASSLGLAGRGTDTQYF | TRBJ2-3 | TRBD2 | TRBV7-6 | once
TGCGCCAGCAGTGATAACACCTACGAGCAGTACTTC | CASSDNTYEQYF | TRBJ2-7 | . | TRBV10-1 | .
TGCGCCAGCAGCGCTACTAGCGGGATCTACAATGAGCAGTTCTTC | CASSATSGIYNEQFF | TRBJ2-1 | TRBD2 | TRBV10-1 | .
TGTGCCATCAGTAAAACTAGCGGGTTAGTAAATGAGCAGTTCTTC | CAISKTSGLVNEQFF | TRBJ2-1 | TRBD2 | TRBV10-3 | few
TGCGCCAGCAGCCCCGGTCAGGGCGCCTCCCCACCGCAGTTCTTC | CASSPGQGASPPQFF | TRBJ2-1 | . | TRBV5-1 | .
TGTGCCAGCAGCGCAACACCGGACAGCCTTTATGGCTACACCTTC | CASSATPDSLYGYTF | TRBJ1-2 | . | TRBV11-2 | few
TGTGCCAGCAGTGAAAGCCATAATACGTTCGGAGGCCTTGAGACCCAGTACTTC | CASSESHNTFGGLETQYF | TRBJ2-5 | . | TRBV2 | .
TGTGCCAGCAGCTTACAGGGAAACAATGAGCAGTTCTTC | CASSLQGNNEQFF | TRBJ2-1 | . | TRBV7-3 | .
TGTGCCAGCAGCTACGTACCTCGCGCCGGGGAGCTGTTTTTT | CASSYVPRAGELFF | TRBJ2-2 | . | TRBV28 | .
TGTGCCAGCAGTTTACCAGGGAACTATGGCTACACCTTC | CASSLPGNYGYTF | TRBJ1-2 | . | TRBV28 | .
TGTGCCAGTAGTTCTACCGGGACAGGGTTGTCCTACGAGCAGTACTTC | CASSSTGTGLSYEQYF | TRBJ2-7 | TRBD1 | TRBV19 | .
TGTGCCAGCTCACCCAGGACTAGCGGGGGCCTCGTGTTGGGGGCCAACGTCCTGACTTTC | CASSPRTSGGLVLGANVLTF | TRBJ2-6 | TRBD2 | TRBV18 | .
TGTGCCATCAGTGAGTCGGCGGGGCCAACGGTACACGAGCAGTACTTC | CAISESAGPTVHEQYF | TRBJ2-7 | . | TRBV10-3 | once
TGTGCCAGCAGCGCTAACGGGGGTATAGAGACCCAGTACTTC | CASSANGGIETQYF | TRBJ2-5 | . | TRBV7-3 | once
TGCGCCAGCCGGGTAGCTGGGGCGGGGGTTGGAGATACGCAGTATTTT | CASRVAGAGVGDTQYF | TRBJ2-3 | TRBD2 | TRBV10-2 | .
TGTGCCGGCAGCGTAACCGGGACAGGGCCCATTCAGTACTTC | CAGSVTGTGPIQYF | TRBJ2-4 | TRBD1 | TRBV9 | .
TGCGCCAGCAGATGGGACAGGGGGGGTCAGCCCCAGCATTTT | CASRWDRGGQPQHF | TRBJ1-5 | TRBD1 | TRBV10-1 | few
TGTGCCAGCAGCACACTAGCGGGGTCCGGGGAGCTGTTTTTT | CASSTLAGSGELFF | TRBJ2-2 | TRBD2 | TRBV4-2 | .
TGTGCCAGCACTCGCCGGGGGGCGGACACTGAAGCTTTCTTT | CASTRRGADTEAFF | TRBJ1-1 | . | TRBV6-6 | .
TGCGCCAGCAGCCAAACAGGGACCTTCTCCTACGAGCAGTACTTC | CASSQTGTFSYEQYF | TRBJ2-7 | . | TRBV4-1 | .
TGTGCCAGTAGACCCCAGACAGGGGGCCGTCAGCCCCAGCATTTT | CASRPQTGGRQPQHF | TRBJ1-5 | TRBD1 | TRBV19 | few